Listed below are T cell receptor beta chains from one sample, sequenced in a study of blood T cell repertoires in COVID-19. This table comes from immunoSEQ multiplex PCR, and its TCRdb copy is limited to in-frame clones, with some not included. The data show approximately 160,000 clones, with roughly four fifths seen just once and roughly 11% held by the top ten. Source material: peripheral blood. These receptor sequences come from a human donor in a cohort sampled during active COVID-19. Both conserved end residues are part of each CDR3. A D gene is named only where the DNA matches it firmly. Clone size appears in some rows only: once, few, many, or a class for an expanded clone.

size,J,D,length,V,CDR3,DNA
-,TRBJ2-1,-,15,TRBV5-6,CASSLVSPRRDEQFF,TGTGCCAGCAGCTTGGTATCTCCCAGGCGGGATGAGCAGTTCTTC
few,TRBJ1-3,-,17,TRBV11-2,CASSLDPLDSSGNTIYF,TGTGCCAGCAGCTTAGACCCTCTTGACTCCTCTGGAAACACCATATATTTT
few,TRBJ1-5,-,15,TRBV7-2,CASSLVGTGNQPQHF,TGTGCCAGCAGCTTAGTAGGGACTGGGAATCAGCCCCAGCATTTT
-,TRBJ1-1,-,14,TRBV19,CASRPDRWNTEAFF,TGTGCCAGTAGACCCGACAGGTGGAACACTGAAGCTTTCTTT
-,TRBJ1-6,TRBD1,14,TRBV3-1/TRBV3-2,CASSTGQGNSPLHF,TGTGCCAGCAGTACGGGACAGGGGAATTCACCCCTCCACTTT
-,TRBJ2-1,-,13,TRBV7-3,CASSLVYYNEQFF,TGTGCCAGCAGCTTAGTCTATTACAATGAGCAGTTCTTC
-,TRBJ1-1,-,11,TRBV20-1,CSASRGTEAFF,TGCAGTGCTAGCAGGGGCACTGAAGCTTTCTTT
-,TRBJ1-1,TRBD1,17,TRBV5-6,CASSSPGQGALRTEAFF,TGTGCCAGCAGCTCCCCGGGACAGGGGGCGTTGAGAACTGAAGCTTTCTTT
-,TRBJ1-5,-,16,TRBV11-3,CASSSRTVIAGQPQHF,TGTGCCAGCAGCTCCCGGACAGTTATAGCAGGTCAGCCCCAGCATTTT
-,TRBJ1-5,TRBD1,16,TRBV5-6,CASSLGTGGSNQPQHF,TGTGCCAGCAGCCTAGGGACAGGGGGTAGCAATCAGCCCCAGCATTTT
-,TRBJ2-3,TRBD2,16,TRBV2,CASRETSGKAADTQYF,TGTGCCAGCAGGGAGACTAGCGGCAAGGCAGCAGATACGCAGTATTTT
-,TRBJ2-2,-,15,TRBV14,CASSQGTLNTGELFF,TGTGCCAGCAGCCAAGGGACACTGAACACCGGGGAGCTGTTTTTT
few,TRBJ1-6,-,15,TRBV5-1,CASSLLQNYNSPLHF,TGCGCCAGCAGCTTGCTTCAGAATTATAATTCACCCCTCCACTTT
-,TRBJ2-7,-,14,TRBV4-1,CASSSSTGSYEQYF,TGCGCCAGCAGCTCCTCAACAGGGAGCTACGAGCAGTACTTC
-,TRBJ1-3,-,14,TRBV12-5,CASGFSGSGNTIYF,TGTGCTAGTGGTTTCTCCGGGTCTGGAAACACCATATATTTT
-,TRBJ2-3,TRBD2,16,TRBV4-1,CASSQVLAGEGDTQYF,TGCGCCAGCAGCCAGGTACTAGCGGGAGAGGGAGATACGCAGTATTTT
-,TRBJ1-4,-,14,TRBV19,CASSIGQLREKLFF,TGTGCCAGTAGTATTGGACAGTTAAGGGAAAAACTGTTTTTT
-,TRBJ2-7,TRBD2,15,TRBV25-1,CASSEWGGMAYEQYF,TGTGCCAGCAGTGAATGGGGGGGGATGGCCTACGAGCAGTACTTC
-,TRBJ2-7,TRBD1,14,TRBV6-1,CASRSGTGNYEQYF,TGTGCCAGCAGATCCGGGACAGGGAACTACGAGCAGTACTTC
-,TRBJ2-3,TRBD1,18,TRBV15,CATSRDLTGTGGSDTQYF,TGTGCCACCAGCAGAGATCTCACCGGGACAGGGGGATCAGATACGCAGTATTTT
-,TRBJ1-4,-,16,TRBV9,CASSVGRGGSSEKLFF,TGTGCCAGCAGCGTAGGTAGGGGGGGAAGTAGTGAAAAACTGTTTTTT
-,TRBJ2-7,TRBD2,14,TRBV14,CASSQDPSGYEQYF,TGTGCCAGCAGCCAAGACCCTAGCGGCTACGAGCAGTACTTC
-,TRBJ2-1,TRBD2,18,TRBV6-6,CASSRPTSGAFSYNEQFF,TGTGCCAGCAGTCGCCCAACTAGCGGGGCCTTCTCCTACAATGAGCAGTTCTTC
few,TRBJ2-7,-,13,TRBV19,CASSTGRGYEQYF,TGTGCCAGTAGTACAGGACGGGGCTACGAGCAGTACTTC
-,TRBJ2-3,TRBD2,14,TRBV30,CAWRELAGPDTQYF,TGTGCCTGGAGGGAACTAGCGGGACCAGATACGCAGTATTTT
-,TRBJ1-3,-,17,TRBV7-2,CASSLASGGTSGNTIYF,TGTGCCAGCAGCTTAGCCTCCGGGGGGACCTCTGGAAACACCATATATTTT
-,TRBJ1-2,-,14,TRBV7-2,CASSLGGDHYGYTF,TGTGCCAGCAGCTTAGGCGGGGATCACTATGGCTACACCTTC
-,TRBJ2-3,TRBD2,16,TRBV9,CASSVGGGSIGDTQYF,TGTGCCAGCAGCGTAGGCGGCGGGAGTATAGGAGATACGCAGTATTTT
-,TRBJ2-7,TRBD1,16,TRBV23-1,CASRRERTGGPYEQYF,TGCGCCAGCAGGCGAGAGAGGACAGGGGGCCCGTACGAGCAGTACTTC
-,TRBJ2-3,TRBD2,16,TRBV5-1,CASSLGRGTPQDTQYF,TGCGCCAGCAGCTTGGGGCGGGGGACCCCACAGGATACGCAGTATTTT
-,TRBJ2-7,TRBD2,14,TRBV7-9,CASSLGAGPYEQYF,TGTGCCAGCAGCTTAGGAGCGGGGCCCTACGAGCAGTACTTC
-,TRBJ1-2,-,12,TRBV6-2/TRBV6-3,CASSRAGGGYTF,TGTGCCAGCAGCCGAGCAGGAGGTGGCTACACCTTC
-,TRBJ1-1,TRBD1,12,TRBV28,CASRSGQGEAFF,TGTGCCAGCAGGTCGGGACAGGGTGAAGCTTTCTTT
-,TRBJ1-1,-,11,TRBV11-2,CASSATFEAFF,TGTGCCAGCAGCGCTACTTTTGAAGCTTTCTTT
-,TRBJ2-1,-,11,TRBV20-1,CSIDGDNEQFF,TGCAGTATTGACGGGGACAATGAGCAGTTCTTC
-,TRBJ1-5,-,14,TRBV6-6,CASRGTNSNQPQHF,TGTGCCAGCAGGGGGACAAATAGCAATCAGCCCCAGCATTTT
-,TRBJ1-6,-,15,TRBV2,CACCEESPIISPLHF,TGTGCCTGCTGTGAGGAGTCTCCTATAATCTCGCCCCTCCACTTT
-,TRBJ2-5,-,14,TRBV7-9,CASSLGAGRETQYF,TGTGCCAGCAGCTTAGGGGCAGGGCGGGAGACCCAGTACTTC
-,TRBJ2-1,-,16,TRBV10-2,CASSESLGRSSNEQFF,TGCGCCAGCAGTGAGTCATTAGGGAGGTCGAGCAATGAGCAGTTCTTC
-,TRBJ2-3,-,12,TRBV19,CASSTNSATQYF,TGTGCCAGTAGTACTAATTCCGCTACGCAGTATTTT
-,TRBJ1-2,-,14,TRBV27,CASSLSKGIYGYTF,TGTGCCAGCAGTTTATCGAAGGGGATATATGGCTACACCTTC
-,TRBJ2-7,TRBD1,11,TRBV19,CASSRTGEQYF,TGTGCCAGTAGTCGGACAGGCGAGCAGTACTTC
-,TRBJ2-3,TRBD2,16,TRBV13,CASSLGSSGPTDTQYF,TGTGCCAGCAGCTTGGGTTCTAGCGGGCCGACAGATACGCAGTATTTT
-,TRBJ2-7,TRBD1,14,TRBV5-1,CASSLEQGAGEQYF,TGCGCCAGCAGCTTGGAACAGGGGGCTGGCGAGCAGTACTTC
-,TRBJ2-1,-,20,TRBV7-2,CASSLAPGTREIFSYNEQFF,TGTGCCAGCAGCTTAGCGCCGGGGACTCGTGAAATTTTTTCCTACAATGAGCAGTTCTTC
-,TRBJ2-7,TRBD1,18,TRBV6-1,CASSESFLGTGLTYEQYF,TGTGCCAGCAGTGAATCGTTTCTGGGGACAGGGCTAACCTACGAGCAGTACTTC
-,TRBJ2-7,-,16,TRBV6-1,CASSENLGLSSYEQYF,TGTGCCAGCAGTGAGAATTTGGGGCTGAGCTCCTACGAGCAGTACTTC
few,TRBJ2-3,TRBD2,15,TRBV5-1,CASTASGSGTDTQYF,TGCGCCAGCACGGCTAGCGGGAGTGGAACAGATACGCAGTATTTT
-,TRBJ1-1,-,11,TRBV12-3/TRBV12-4,CASRNRETVEF,TGTGCCAGCAGAAACCGGGAGACCGTCGAGTTT
-,TRBJ2-7,TRBD2,14,TRBV9,CASSASGGGYEQYF,TGTGCCAGCAGCGCCTCGGGGGGGGGCTACGAGCAGTACTTC
-,TRBJ1-4,-,13,TRBV6-5,CASSWAGDEKLFF,TGTGCCAGCAGTTGGGCGGGGGATGAAAAACTGTTTTTT
-,TRBJ2-1,TRBD2,18,TRBV7-2,CASSPGLAGAPAFSEQFF,TGTGCCAGCAGCCCCGGACTAGCGGGGGCCCCTGCCTTTAGTGAGCAGTTCTTC